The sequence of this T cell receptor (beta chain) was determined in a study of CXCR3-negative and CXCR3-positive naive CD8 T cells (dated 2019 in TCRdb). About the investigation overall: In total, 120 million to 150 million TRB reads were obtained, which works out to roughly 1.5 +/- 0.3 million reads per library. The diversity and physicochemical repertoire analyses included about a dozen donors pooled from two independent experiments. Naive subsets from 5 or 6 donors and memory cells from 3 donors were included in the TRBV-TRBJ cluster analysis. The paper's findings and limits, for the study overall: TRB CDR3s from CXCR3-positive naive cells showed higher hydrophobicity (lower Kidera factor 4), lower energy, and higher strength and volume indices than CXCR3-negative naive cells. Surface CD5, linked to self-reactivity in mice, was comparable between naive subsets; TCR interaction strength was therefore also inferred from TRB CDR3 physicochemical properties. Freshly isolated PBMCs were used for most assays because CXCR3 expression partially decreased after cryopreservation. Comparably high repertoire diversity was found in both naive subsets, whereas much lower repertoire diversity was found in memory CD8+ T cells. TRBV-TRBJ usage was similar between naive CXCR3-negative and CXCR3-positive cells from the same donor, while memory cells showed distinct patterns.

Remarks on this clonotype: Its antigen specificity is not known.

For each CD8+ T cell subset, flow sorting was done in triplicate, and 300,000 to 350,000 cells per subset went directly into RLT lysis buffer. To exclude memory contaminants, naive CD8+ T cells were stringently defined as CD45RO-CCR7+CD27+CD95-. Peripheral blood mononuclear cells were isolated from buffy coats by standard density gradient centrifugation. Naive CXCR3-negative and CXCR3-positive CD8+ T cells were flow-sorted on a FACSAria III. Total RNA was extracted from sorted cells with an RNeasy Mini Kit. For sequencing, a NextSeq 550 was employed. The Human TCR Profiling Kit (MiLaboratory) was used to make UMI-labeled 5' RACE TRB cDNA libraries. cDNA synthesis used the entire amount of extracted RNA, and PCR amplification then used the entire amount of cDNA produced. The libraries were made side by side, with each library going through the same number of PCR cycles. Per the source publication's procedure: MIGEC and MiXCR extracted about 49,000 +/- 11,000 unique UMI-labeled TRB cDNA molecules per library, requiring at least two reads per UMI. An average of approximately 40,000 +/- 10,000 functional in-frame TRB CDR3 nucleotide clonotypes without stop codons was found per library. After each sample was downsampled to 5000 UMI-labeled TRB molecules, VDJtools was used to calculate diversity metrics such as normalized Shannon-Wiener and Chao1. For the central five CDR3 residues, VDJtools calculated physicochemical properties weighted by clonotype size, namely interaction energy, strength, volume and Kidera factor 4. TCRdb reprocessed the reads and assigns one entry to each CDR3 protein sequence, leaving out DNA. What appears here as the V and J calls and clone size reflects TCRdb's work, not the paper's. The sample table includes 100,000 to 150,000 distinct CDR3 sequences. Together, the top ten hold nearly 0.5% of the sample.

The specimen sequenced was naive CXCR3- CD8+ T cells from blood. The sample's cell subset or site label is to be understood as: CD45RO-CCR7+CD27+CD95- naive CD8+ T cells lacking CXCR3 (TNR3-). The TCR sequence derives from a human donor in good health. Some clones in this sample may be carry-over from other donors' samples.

The CDR3 here reads CASSLVGIFGYNEQFF. The chain is made from TRBV28 and TRBJ2-1. Including cysteine and phenylalanine, the CDR3 has 16 amino acids. No DNA sequence was recorded. The germline V gene yields MDHEN for CDR1 and SYDVKM for CDR2.